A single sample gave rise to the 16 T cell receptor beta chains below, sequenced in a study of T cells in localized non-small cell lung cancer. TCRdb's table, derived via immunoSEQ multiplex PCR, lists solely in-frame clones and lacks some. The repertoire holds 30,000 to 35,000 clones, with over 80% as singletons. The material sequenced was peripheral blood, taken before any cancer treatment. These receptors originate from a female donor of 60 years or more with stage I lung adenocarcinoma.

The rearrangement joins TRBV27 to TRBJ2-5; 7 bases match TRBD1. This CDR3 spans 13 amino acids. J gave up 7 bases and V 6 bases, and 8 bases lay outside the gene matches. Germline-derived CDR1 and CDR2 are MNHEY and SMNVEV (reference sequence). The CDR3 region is CASRMTGLGTQYF. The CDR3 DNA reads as TGTGCCAGCAGGATGACAGGGCTCGGGACCCAGTACTTC.

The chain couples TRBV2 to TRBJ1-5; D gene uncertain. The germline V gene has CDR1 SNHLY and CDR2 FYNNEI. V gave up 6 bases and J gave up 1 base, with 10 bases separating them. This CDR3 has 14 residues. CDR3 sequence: CASRVGQSNQPQHF. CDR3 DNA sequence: TGTGCCAGCAGGGTCGGGCAGAGCAATCAGCCCCAGCATTTT. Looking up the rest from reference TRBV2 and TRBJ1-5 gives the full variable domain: EPEVTQTPSHQVTQMGQEVILRCVPISNHLYFYWYRQILGQKVEFLVSFYNNEISEKSEIFDDQFSVERPDGSNFTLKIRSTKLEDSAMYFCASRVGQSNQPQHFGDGTRLSIL.

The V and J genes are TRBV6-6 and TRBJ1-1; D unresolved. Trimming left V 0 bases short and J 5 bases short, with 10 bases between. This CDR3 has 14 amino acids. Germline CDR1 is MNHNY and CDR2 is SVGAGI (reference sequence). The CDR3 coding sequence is TGTGCCAGCAGTTACTCAGGGAGGTCGACTGAAGCTTTCTTT. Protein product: CASSYSGRSTEAFF.

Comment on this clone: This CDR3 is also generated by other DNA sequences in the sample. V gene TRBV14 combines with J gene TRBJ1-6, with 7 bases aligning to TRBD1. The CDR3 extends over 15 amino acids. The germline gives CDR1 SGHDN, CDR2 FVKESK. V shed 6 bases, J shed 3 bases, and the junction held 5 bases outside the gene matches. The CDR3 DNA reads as TGTGCCAGCAGTCTGACAGGGTTCTATAATTCACCCCTCCACTTT. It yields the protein CASSLTGFYNSPLHF. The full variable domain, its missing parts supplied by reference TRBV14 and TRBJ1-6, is EAGVTQFPSHSVIEKGQTVTLRCDPISGHDNLYWYRRVMGKEIKFLLHFVKESKQDESGMPNNRFLAERTGGTYSTLKVQPAELEDSGVYFCASSLTGFYNSPLHFGNGTRLTVT.

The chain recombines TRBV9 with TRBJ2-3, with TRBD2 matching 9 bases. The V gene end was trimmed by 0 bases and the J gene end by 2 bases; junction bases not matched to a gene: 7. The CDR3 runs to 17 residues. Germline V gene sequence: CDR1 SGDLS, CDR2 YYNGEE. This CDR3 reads CASSVGVAGATTDTQYF. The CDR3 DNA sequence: TGTGCCAGCAGCGTAGGGGTAGCGGGGGCTACCACAGATACGCAGTATTTT.

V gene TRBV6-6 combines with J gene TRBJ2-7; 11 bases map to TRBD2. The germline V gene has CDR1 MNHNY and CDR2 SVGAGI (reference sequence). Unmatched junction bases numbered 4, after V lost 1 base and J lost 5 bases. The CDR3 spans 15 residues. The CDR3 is CASSYLAGGLNEQYF. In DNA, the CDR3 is TGTGCCAGCAGTTACTTAGCGGGGGGGCTTAACGAGCAGTACTTC.

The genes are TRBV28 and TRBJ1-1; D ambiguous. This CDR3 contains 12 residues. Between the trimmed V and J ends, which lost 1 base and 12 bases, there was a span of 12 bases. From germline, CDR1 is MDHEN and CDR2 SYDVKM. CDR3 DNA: TGTGCCAGCAGTTTATATAGTCAGAGACCTTTCTTT. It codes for CASSLYSQRPFF.

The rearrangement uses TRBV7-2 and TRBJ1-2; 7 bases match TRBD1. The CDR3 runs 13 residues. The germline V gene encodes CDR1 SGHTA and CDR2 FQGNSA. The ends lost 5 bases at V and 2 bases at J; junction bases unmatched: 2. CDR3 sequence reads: CASSQDRNYGYTF. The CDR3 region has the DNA TGTGCCAGCAGCCAGGACAGGAACTATGGCTACACCTTC.

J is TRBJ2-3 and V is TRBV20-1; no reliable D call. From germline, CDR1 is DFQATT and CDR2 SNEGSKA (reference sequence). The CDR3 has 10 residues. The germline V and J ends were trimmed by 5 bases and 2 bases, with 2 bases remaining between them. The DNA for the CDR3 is TGCAGTGCTCACACAGATACGCAGTATTTT. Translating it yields CSAHTDTQYF.

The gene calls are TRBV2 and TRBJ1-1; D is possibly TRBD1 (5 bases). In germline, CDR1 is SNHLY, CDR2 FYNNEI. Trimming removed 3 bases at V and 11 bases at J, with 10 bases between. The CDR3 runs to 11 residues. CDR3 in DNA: TGTGCCAGCAGTGATGTCAGGGACGCTTTCTTT. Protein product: CASSDVRDAFF. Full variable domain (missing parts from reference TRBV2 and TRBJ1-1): EPEVTQTPSHQVTQMGQEVILRCVPISNHLYFYWYRQILGQKVEFLVSFYNNEISEKSEIFDDQFSVERPDGSNFTLKIRSTKLEDSAMYFCASSDVRDAFFGQGTRLTVV.

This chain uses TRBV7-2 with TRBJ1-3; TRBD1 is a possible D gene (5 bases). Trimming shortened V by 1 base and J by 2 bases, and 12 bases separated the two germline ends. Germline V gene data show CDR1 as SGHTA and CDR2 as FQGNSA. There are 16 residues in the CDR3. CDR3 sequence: CASSLDSGGAGNTIYF. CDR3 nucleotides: TGTGCCAGCAGCTTAGACTCCGGGGGGGCTGGAAACACCATATATTTT.

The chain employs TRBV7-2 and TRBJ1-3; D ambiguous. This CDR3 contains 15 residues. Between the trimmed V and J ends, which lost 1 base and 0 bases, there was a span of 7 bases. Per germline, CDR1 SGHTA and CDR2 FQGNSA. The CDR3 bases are TGTGCCAGCAGCTTAGTTAGCAGCTCTGGAAACACCATATATTTT. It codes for CASSLVSSSGNTIYF.

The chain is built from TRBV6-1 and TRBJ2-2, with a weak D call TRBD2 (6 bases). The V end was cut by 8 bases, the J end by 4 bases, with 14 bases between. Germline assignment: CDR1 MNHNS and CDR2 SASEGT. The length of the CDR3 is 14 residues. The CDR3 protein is CASRDSQGTGELFF. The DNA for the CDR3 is TGTGCCAGCCGGGACTCCCAGGGCACCGGGGAGCTGTTTTTT.

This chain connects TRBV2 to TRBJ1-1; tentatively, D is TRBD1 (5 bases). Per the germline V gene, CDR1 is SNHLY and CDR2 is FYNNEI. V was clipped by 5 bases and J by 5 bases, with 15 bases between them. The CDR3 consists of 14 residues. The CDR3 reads CASSSLGGKTEAFF. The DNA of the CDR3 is TGTGCCAGCAGTTCACTCGGGGGTAAGACTGAAGCTTTCTTT.

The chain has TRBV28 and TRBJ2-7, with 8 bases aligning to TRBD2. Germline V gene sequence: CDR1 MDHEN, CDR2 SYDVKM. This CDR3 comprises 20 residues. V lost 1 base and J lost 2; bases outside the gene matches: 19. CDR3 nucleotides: TGTGCCAGCAGTTTATCCGGGGGGGTACCGGGTTCACGGTCGACCTACGAGCAGTACTTC. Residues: CASSLSGGVPGSRSTYEQYF.

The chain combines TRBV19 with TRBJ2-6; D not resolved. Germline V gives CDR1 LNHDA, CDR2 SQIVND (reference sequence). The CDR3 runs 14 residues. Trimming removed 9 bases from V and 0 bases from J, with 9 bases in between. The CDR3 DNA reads TGTGCCAGCTCAGGCTTCTCTGGGGCCAACGTCCTGACTTTC. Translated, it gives CASSGFSGANVLTF.